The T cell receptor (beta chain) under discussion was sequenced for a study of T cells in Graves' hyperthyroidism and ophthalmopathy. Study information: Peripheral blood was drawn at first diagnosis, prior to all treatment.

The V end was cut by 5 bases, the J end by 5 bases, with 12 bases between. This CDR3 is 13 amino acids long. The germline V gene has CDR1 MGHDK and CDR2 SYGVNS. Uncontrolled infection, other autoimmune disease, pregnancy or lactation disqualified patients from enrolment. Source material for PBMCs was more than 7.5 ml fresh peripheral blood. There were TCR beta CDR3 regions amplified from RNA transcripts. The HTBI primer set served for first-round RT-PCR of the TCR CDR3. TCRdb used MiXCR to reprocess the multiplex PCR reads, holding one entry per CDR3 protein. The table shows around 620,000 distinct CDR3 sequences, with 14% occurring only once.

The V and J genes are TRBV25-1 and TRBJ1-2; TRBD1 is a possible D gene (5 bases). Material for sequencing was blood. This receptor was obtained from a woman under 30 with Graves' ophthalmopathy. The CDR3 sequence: CASSYRTSYGYTF. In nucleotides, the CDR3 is TGTGCCAGCAGTTACAGGACCTCATATGGCTACACCTTC.